This T cell receptor (beta chain) was sequenced in a study of blood T cell repertoires in COVID-19. Germline V gene sequence: CDR1 MRHNA, CDR2 SNTAGT. V trimming: 4 bases; J trimming: 0 bases; junction bases outside the gene matches: 8. The CDR3 consists of 19 residues. How the authors handled the data: Quantification of nucleated cells was approximated via reference gene primer amplification. Using immunoSEQ multiplex PCR, the repertoire was profiled, and TCRdb retains in-frame clones only, with some absent. That table furnishes V, J and clone size, whereas the DNA furnished D and trimming. Among about 78,000 clones, about 89% were seen once, and the ten largest hold about 2.1%.

The specimen sequenced was peripheral blood. The chain couples TRBV6-4 to TRBJ2-1, with TRBD2 identical over 14 bases. This sequence was found in an older woman with acute or convalescent COVID-19. This CDR3 reads CASSGGLAGGYCSYNEQFF. The CDR3 DNA follows: TGTGCCAGCAGTGGAGGACTAGCGGGGGGTTATTGCTCCTACAATGAGCAGTTCTTC.